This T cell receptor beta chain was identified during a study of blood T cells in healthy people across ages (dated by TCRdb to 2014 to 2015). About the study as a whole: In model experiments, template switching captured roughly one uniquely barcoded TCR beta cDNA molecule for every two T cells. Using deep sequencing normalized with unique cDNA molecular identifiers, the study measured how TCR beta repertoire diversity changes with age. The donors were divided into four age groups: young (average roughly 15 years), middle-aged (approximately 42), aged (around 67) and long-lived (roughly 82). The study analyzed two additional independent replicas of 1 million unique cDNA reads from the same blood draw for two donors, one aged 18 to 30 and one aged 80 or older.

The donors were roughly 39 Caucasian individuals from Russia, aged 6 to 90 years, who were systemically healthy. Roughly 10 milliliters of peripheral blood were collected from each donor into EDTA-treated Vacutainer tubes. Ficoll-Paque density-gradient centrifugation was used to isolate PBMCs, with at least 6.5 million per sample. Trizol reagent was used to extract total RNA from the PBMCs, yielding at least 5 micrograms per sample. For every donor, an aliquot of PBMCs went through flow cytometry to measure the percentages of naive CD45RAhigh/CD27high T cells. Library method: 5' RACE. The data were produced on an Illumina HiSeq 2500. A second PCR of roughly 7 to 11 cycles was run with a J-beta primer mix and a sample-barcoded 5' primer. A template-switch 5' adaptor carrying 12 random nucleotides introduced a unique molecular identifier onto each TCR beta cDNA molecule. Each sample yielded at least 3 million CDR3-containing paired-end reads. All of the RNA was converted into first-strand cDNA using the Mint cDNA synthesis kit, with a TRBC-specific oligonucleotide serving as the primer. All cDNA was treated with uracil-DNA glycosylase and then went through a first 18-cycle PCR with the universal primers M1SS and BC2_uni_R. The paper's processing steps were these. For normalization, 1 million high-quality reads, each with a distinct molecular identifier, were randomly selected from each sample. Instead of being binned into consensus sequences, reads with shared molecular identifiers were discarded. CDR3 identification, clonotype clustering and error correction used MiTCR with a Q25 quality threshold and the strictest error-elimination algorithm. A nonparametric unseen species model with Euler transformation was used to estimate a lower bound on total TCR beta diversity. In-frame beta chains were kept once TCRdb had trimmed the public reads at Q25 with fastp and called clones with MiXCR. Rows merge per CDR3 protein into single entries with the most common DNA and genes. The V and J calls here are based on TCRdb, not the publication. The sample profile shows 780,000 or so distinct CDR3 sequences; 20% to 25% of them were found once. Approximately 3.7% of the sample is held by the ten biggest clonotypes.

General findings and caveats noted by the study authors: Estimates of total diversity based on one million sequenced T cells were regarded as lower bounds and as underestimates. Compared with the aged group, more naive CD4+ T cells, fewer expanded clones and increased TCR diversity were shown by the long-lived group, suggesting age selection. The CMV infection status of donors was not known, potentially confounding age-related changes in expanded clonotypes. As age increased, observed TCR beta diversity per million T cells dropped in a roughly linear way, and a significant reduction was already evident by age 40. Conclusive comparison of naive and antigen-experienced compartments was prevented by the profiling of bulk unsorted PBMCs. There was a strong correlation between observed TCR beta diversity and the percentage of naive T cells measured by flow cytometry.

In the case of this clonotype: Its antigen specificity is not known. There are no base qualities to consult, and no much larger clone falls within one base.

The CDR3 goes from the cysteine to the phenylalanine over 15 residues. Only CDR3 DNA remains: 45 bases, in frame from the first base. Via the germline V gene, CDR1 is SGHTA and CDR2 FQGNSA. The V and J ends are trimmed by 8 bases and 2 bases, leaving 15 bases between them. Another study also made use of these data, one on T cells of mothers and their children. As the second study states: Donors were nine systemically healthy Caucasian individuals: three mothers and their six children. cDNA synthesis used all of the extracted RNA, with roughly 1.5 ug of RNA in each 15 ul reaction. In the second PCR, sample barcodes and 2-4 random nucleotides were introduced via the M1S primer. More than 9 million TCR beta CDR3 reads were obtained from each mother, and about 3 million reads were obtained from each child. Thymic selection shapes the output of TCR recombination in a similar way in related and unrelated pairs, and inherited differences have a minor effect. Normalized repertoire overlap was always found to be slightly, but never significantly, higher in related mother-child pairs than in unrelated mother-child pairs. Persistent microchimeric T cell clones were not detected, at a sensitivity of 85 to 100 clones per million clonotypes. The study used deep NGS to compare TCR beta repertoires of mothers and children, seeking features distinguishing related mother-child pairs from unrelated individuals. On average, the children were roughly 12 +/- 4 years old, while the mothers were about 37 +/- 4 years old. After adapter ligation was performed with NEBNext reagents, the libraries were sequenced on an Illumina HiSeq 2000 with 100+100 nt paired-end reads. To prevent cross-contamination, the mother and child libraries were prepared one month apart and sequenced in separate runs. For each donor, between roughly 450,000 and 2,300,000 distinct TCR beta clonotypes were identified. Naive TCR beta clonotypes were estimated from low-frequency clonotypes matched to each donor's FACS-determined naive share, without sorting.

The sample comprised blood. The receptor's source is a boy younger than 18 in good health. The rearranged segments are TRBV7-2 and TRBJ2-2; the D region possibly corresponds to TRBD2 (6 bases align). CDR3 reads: CASPRPGVNTGELFF. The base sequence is TGTGCCAGCCCTCGCCCGGGAGTAAACACCGGGGAGCTGTTTTTT.